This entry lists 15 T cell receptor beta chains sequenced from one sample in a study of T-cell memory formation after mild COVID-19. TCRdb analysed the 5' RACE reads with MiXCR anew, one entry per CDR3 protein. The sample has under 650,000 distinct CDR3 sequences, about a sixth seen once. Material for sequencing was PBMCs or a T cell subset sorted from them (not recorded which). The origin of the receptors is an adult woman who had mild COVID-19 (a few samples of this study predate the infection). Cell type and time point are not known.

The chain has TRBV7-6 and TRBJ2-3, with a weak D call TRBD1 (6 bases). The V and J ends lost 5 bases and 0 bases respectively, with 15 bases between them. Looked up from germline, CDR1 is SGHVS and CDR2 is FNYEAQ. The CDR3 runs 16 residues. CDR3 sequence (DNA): TGTGCCAGCAGCACGTCCGGGACAACCAGCACAGATACGCAGTATTTT. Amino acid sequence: CASSTSGTTSTDTQYF.

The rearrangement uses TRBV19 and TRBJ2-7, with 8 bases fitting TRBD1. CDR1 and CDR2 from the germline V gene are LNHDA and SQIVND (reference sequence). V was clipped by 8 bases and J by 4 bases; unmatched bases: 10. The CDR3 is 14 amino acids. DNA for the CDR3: TGTGCCAGTTCCGTTGGGACAGGTTTTTACGAGCAGTACTTC. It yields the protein CASSVGTGFYEQYF.

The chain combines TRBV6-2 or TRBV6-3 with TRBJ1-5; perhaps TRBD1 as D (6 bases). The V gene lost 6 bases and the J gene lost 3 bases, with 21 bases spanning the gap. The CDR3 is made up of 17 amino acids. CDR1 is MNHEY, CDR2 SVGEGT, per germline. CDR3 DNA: TGTGCCAGCAGCGCCGACAGGACGCTCAACTCCAATCAGCCCCAGCATTTT. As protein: CASSADRTLNSNQPQHF.

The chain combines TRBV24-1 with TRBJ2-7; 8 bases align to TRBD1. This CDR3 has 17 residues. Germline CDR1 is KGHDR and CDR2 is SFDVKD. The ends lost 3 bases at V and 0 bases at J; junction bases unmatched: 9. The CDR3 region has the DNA TGTGCCACCAGTGATACCACCGGGACAGGAGGCTCCTACGAGCAGTACTTC. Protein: CATSDTTGTGGSYEQYF.

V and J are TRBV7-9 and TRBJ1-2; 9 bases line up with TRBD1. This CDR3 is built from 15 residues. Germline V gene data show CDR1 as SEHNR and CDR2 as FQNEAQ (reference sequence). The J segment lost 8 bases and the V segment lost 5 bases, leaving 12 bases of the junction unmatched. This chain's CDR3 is CASSQSWRTGEGYTF. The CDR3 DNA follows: TGTGCCAGCAGCCAGTCGTGGAGGACAGGGGAAGGCTACACCTTC. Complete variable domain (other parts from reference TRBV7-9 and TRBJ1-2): DTGVSQNPRHKITKRGQNVTFRCDPISEHNRLYWYRQTLGQGPEFLTYFQNEAQLEKSRLLSDRFSAERPKGSFSTLEIQRTEQGDSAMYLCASSQSWRTGEGYTFGSGTRLTVV.

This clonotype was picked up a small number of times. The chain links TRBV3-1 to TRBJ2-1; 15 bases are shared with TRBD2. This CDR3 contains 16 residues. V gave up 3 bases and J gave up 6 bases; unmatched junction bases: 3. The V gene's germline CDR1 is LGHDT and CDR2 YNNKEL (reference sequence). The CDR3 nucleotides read TGTGCCAGCAGCCAGGAGGGACTAGCGGGAGGCAATGAGCAGTTCTTC. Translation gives CASSQEGLAGGNEQFF.

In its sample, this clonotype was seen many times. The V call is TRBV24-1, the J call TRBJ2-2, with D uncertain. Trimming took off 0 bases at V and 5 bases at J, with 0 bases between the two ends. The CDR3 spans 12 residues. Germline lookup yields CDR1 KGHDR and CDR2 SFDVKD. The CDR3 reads CATSDLTGELFF. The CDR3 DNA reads TGTGCCACCAGTGATTTGACCGGGGAGCTGTTTTTT.

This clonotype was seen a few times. The CDR3 nucleotides read TGTGCCACCAGTGACCCCCCAGGGCGCGGTGAAGATGGCTACACCTTC. Protein: CATSDPPGRGEDGYTF. The V and J genes are TRBV24-1 and TRBJ1-2, with D perhaps TRBD1 (5 bases). V was clipped by 4 bases and J by 6 bases, with 20 bases between them. Per the germline V gene, CDR1 is KGHDR and CDR2 is SFDVKD. CDR3 size: 16 residues.

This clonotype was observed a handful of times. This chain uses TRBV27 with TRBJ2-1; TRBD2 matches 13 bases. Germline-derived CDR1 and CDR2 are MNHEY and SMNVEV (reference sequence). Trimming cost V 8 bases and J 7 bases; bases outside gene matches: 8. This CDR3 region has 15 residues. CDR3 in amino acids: CASCPGTSGNNEQFF. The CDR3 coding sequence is TGTGCCAGCTGTCCCGGGACTAGCGGGAATAATGAGCAGTTCTTC.

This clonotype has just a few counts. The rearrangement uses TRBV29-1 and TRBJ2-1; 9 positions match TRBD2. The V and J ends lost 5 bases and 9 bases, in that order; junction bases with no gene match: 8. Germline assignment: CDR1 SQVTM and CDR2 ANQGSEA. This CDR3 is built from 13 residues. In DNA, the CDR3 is TGCAGCGTTTGGCTAGCGGGGAAGGGTGAGCAGTTCTTC. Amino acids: CSVWLAGKGEQFF.

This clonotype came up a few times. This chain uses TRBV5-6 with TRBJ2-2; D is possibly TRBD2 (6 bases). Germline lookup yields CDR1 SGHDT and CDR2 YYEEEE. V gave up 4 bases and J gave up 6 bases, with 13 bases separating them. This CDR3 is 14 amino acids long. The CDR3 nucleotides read TGTGCCAGCAGCCCCACCGGAGGGCCCGGGGAGCTGTTTTTT. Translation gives CASSPTGGPGELFF.

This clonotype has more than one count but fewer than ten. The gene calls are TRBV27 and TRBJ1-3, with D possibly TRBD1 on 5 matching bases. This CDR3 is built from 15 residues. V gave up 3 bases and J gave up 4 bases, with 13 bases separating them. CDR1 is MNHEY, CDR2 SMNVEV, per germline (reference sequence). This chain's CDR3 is CASSFASGDGNTIYF. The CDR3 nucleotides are TGTGCCAGCAGTTTTGCGAGCGGGGACGGAAACACCATATATTTT.

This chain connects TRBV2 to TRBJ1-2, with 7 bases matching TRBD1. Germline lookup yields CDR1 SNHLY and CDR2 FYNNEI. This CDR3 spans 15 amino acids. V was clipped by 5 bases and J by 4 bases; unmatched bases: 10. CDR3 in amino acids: CASSLNGRQGYGYTF. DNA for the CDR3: TGTGCCAGCAGTCTAAATGGGCGACAGGGCTATGGCTACACCTTC.

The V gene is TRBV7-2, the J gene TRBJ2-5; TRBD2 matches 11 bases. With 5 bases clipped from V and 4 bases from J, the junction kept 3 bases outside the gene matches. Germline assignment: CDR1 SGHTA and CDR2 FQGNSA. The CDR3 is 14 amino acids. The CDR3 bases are TGTGCCAGCAGCACTAGCGGGAGAGCAGAGACCCAGTACTTC. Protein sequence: CASSTSGRAETQYF.

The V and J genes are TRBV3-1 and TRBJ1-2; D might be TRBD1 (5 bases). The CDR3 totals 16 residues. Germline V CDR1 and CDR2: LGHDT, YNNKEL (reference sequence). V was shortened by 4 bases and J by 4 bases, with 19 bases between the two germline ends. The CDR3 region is CASSPNLRGGSYGYTF. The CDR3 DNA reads TGTGCCAGCAGCCCCAATCTTAGGGGAGGTAGCTATGGCTACACCTTC.